This TCR beta chain is drawn from a study of blood T cell repertoires in COVID-19. Study information: Specimens from acute and convalescent COVID-19 originated in the United States, Italy and Spain.

During active infection, Seattle patients enrolled and were then monitored through disease. Under the authors' procedure: By means of reference gene primer amplification, nucleated cell counts were estimated. Assay used: immunoSEQ multiplex PCR; TCRdb lists only in-frame clones, some missing. V and J calls and clone size follow that table, whereas D and trimming were derived from the DNA. The profile shows roughly 150,000 clones, 85% of them singletons. Sequencing was performed on peripheral blood. This receptor was identified in a woman between 50 and 59 years old with COVID-19, enrolled during active disease.

DNA of the CDR3: TGTGCCTGGAGTCCTACAGAACAAGAGACCCAGTACTTC. Its protein product is CAWSPTEQETQYF. This rearrangement joins TRBV30 to TRBJ2-5; D gene uncertain. The V end was cut by 2 bases, the J end by 2 bases, with 9 bases between. The germline V gene encodes CDR1 GTSNPN and CDR2 SVGIG (reference sequence). The CDR3 has 13 amino acids.